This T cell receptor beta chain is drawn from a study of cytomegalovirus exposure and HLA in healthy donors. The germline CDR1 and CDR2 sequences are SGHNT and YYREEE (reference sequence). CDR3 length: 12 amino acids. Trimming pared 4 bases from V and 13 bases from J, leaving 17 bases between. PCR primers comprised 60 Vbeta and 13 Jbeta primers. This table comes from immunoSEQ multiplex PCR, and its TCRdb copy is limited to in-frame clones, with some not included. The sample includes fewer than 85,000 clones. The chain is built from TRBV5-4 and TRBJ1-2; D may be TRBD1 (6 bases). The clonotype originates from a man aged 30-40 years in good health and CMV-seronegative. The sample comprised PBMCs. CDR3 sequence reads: CASSKGEGPPTF. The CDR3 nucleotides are TGTGCCAGCAGCAAGGGGGAGGGCCCTCCCACCTTC.